This T cell receptor beta chain was documented in a study of T cells in Graves' hyperthyroidism and ophthalmopathy. Study-level findings and limits: Ophthalmopathy onset followed model prediction by a median around 6.6 months.

The table lists this clonotype with a few counts. Its antigen is currently unknown. These patients, aged 18 to 65, had recently diagnosed hyperthyroidism lasting under 2 months. Blood sampling occurred at first hyperthyroidism diagnosis, ahead of any ophthalmopathy symptoms. The investigators amplified TCR beta CDR3 regions from RNA transcripts. An initial round of RT-PCR targeting the TCR CDR3 relied on the HTBI primer set. One entry per CDR3 protein, called by TCRdb with MiXCR from the multiplex PCR reads. The data contain 300,000 to 450,000 distinct CDR3 sequences, around a sixth of them singletons. Germline V CDR1 and CDR2: LNHDA, SQIVND (reference sequence). V lost 5 bases and J 1 base, leaving 9 bases between the germline ends. There are 14 residues in the CDR3.

The V gene is TRBV19, the J gene TRBJ1-5, with a possible D match to TRBD1 (5 bases). Sample: blood. The sequence was obtained from a woman younger than 35 with Graves' hyperthyroidism that later progressed to Graves' ophthalmopathy. CDR3 DNA: TGTGCCAGTAGTGGGACCCCGAGCAATCAGCCCCAGCATTTT. It yields the protein CASSGTPSNQPQHF.